Below are 3 T cell receptor beta chains sequenced from a single sample in a study of graft-versus-host responses after intestinal transplantation. Clones were read by immunoSEQ multiplex PCR, and TCRdb kept only the in-frame ones, dropping some. The sample lists about 85,000 clones, around 93% seen once, with less than 8.5% in the top ten. No antigen has been identified for these receptors. Sequenced material: unstimulated CD8+ T cells sorted from spleen or lymph node cells, taken before transplant. Receptor source: a human donor who was the organ donor for an intestinal transplant.

The rearrangement joins TRBV27 to TRBJ2-3; D remains ambiguous. V lost 0 bases to trimming and J lost 0 bases, with 10 bases between them. The length of the CDR3 is 16 residues. The germline gives CDR1 MNHEY, CDR2 SMNVEV (reference sequence). As DNA, the CDR3 is TGTGCCAGCAGTTTATCCACGGGCGTGAGCACAGATACGCAGTATTTT. Protein sequence: CASSLSTGVSTDTQYF.

A note on this clone: At one of its ends the junction is not consistent with the germline gene, which may arise from a read error. The V call is TRBV11-2, the J call TRBJ2-1; 8 nucleotides line up with TRBD2. CDR1 and CDR2 (germline): SGHAT, FQNNGV. This CDR3 region has 15 residues. The CDR3 is CASSLGIGGAQRSLF. In nucleotides, the CDR3 is TGTGCCAGCAGCTTAGGGATCGGGGGGGCCCAGAGGTCGCTCTTC.

V gene TRBV12-5 combines with J gene TRBJ2-5; 8 bases line up with TRBD2. The germline V gene has CDR1 LGHNT and CDR2 FRNRAP. The CDR3 sequence is 18 residues long. J gave up 4 bases and V 5 bases, and 18 bases lay outside the gene matches. CDR3 sequence (DNA): TGTGCTAGTGGTCCCGGCCAGCGGGAGACGGCCGTGGCAGAGACCCAGTACTTC. Translating it yields CASGPGQRETAVAETQYF.